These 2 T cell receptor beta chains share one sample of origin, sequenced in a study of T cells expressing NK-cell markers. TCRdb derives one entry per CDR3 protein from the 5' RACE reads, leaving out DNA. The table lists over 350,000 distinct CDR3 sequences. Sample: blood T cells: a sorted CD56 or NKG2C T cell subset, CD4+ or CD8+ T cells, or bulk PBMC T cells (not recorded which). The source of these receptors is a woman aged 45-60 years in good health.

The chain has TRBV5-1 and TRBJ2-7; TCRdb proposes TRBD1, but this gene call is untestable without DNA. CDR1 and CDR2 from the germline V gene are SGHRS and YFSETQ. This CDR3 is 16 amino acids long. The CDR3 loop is CASSRTPGQGVGEQYF.

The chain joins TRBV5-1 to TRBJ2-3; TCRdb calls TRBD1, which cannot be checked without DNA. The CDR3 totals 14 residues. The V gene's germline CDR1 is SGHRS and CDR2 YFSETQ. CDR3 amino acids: CASSLGTGINTQYF.